This TCR beta chain was sequenced for a study of blood T cell repertoires in COVID-19. Study-wide context: Samples representing acute and convalescent COVID-19 were sourced from the United States, Italy and Spain.

The method was immunoSEQ multiplex PCR; TCRdb's version includes in-frame clones alone and lacks a portion of them. The table has fewer than 350,000 clones, 80% to 95% seen once. This clone was seen a few times. V dropped 0 bases and J dropped 4 bases, with 9 bases sitting between them. CDR3 length: 14 amino acids. Germline V gene lookup returns CDR1 MGHRA and CDR2 YSYEKL. This clonotype was sampled from a woman aged 25-40 years with COVID-19, enrolled during active disease. J is TRBJ1-2 and V is TRBV4-1; possible D gene TRBD1, 5 bases. Sequencing was done on a sample of peripheral blood. The CDR3 bases are TGCGCCAGCAGCCAAGAAAAGGGGTTCTATGGCTACACCTTC. This codes for CASSQEKGFYGYTF.